This TCR beta chain was recovered during a study of blood T cell repertoires in COVID-19. Assay: immunoSEQ multiplex PCR; the TCRdb copy retains only in-frame clones and omits some. The sample has about 270,000 clones, more than 75% seen once. The germline V gene encodes CDR1 MGHRA and CDR2 YSYEKL. Trimming at V came to 1 base and at J to 1 base, leaving 2 bases not matched to a gene. The CDR3 has 16 amino acids. This sequence originates from a man in his forties who had recovered from COVID-19. The chain combines TRBV4-1 with TRBJ2-3, with 10 nucleotides matching TRBD1. Sequenced sample: peripheral blood. The CDR3 sequence is CASSQVGTGGTDTQYF. The CDR3 DNA sequence: TGCGCCAGCAGCCAAGTTGGGACAGGGGGCACAGATACGCAGTATTTT.